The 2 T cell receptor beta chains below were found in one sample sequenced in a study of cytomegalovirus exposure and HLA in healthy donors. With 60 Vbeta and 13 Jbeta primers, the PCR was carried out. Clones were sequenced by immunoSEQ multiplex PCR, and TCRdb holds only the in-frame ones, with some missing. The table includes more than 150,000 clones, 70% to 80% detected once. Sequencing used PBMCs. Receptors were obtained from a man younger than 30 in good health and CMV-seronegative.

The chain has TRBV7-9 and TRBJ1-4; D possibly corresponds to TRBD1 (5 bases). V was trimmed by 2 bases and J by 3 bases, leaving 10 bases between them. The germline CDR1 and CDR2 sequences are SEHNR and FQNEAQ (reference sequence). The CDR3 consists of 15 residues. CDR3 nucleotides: TGTGCCAGCAGCTTATCCAGGGCTGCTAATGAAAAACTGTTTTTT. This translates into CASSLSRAANEKLFF.

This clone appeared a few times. CDR3 residues: CASSLTRLMNTEAFF. The CDR3 nucleotides are TGTGCCAGCAGTTTAACCAGGCTTATGAACACTGAAGCTTTCTTT. The chain recombines TRBV28 with TRBJ1-1; D is ambiguous. Trimming removed 2 bases from V and 0 bases from J, with 10 bases in between. The CDR3 sequence is 15 residues long. The V gene's germline CDR1 is MDHEN and CDR2 SYDVKM.